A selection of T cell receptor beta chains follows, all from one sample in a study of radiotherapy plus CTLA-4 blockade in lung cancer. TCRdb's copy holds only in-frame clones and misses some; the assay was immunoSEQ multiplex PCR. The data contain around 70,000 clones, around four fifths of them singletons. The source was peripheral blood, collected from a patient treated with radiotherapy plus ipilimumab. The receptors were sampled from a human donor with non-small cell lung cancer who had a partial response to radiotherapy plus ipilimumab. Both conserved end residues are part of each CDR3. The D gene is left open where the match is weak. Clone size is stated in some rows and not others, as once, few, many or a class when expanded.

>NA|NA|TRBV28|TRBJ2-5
TGTGCCAGCAGTTTAGAGGGATTGGAGACCCAGTACTTC
CASSLEGLETQYF
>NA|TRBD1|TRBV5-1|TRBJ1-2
TGCGCCAGCAGCTTGGGGGGACAGCATGGCTACACCTTC
CASSLGGQHGYTF
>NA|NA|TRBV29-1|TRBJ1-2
TGCAGCGTTGATCCTCCTGAATACAGGAGCCATGGCTACACCTTC
CSVDPPEYRSHGYTF
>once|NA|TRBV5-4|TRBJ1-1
TGTGCCAGCAGCTTGGGGGGGCTGAAGAACACTGAAGCTTTCTTT
CASSLGGLKNTEAFF
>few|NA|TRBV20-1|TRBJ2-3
TGCAGTGTTCCGTCCCGCGTAGCGCAGTATTTT
CSVPSRVAQYF
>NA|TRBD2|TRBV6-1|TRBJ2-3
TGTGCCAGCAGTGAACGAGGCGGGAGGGGGCCAGATACGCAGTATTTT
CASSERGGRGPDTQYF
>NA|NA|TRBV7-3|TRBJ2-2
TGTGCCAGCAGATTACAGGGCACCACCGGGGAGCTGTTTTTT
CASRLQGTTGELFF
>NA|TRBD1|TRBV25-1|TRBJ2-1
TGTGCCACCAGACAGGGGGCAGTAAATGAGCAGTTCTTC
CATRQGAVNEQFF
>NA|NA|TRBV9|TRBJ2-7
TGTGCCAGCAGTCCAGGCGTTGGGACAACCTACGAGCAGTACTTC
CASSPGVGTTYEQYF
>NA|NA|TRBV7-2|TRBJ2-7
TGTGCCAGCAGTTCCACCGGGTACGAGCAGTACTTC
CASSSTGYEQYF
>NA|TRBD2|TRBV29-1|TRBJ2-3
TGCAGCGCAGGACTAGCGGGAGGCAATACGCAGTATTTT
CSAGLAGGNTQYF
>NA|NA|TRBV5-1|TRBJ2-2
TGCGCCAGCAGCTTGCGGGGTATTACCGGGGAGCTGTTTTTT
CASSLRGITGELFF
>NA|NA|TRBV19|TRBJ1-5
TGTGCCAGTAGCCGCATTGACAGCAACAATCAGCCCCAGCATTTT
CASSRIDSNNQPQHF
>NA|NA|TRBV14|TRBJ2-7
TGTGCCAGCAGCCTTAAGTATTCAAGCTCCCCCCTCGAGCAGTACTTC
CASSLKYSSSPLEQYF
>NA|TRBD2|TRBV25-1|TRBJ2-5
TGTGCCAGCAGTGACGGACTAGCGGGGGTTCAAGAGACCCAGTACTTC
CASSDGLAGVQETQYF
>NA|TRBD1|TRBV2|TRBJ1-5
TGTGCCAGCAGTAAGCAGGGGGGTAGCAATCAGCCCCAGCATTTT
CASSKQGGSNQPQHF
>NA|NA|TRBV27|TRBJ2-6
TGTGCCAGCACTCCGGGCTCTGGGGCCAACGTCCTGACTTTC
CASTPGSGANVLTF
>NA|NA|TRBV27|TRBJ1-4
TGTGCCAGCAGTGCACTGGCCGGGACAATTGAAAAACTGTTTTTT
CASSALAGTIEKLFF
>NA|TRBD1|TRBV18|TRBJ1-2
TGTGCCAGCTCGCCGGGACAGGGGGCGACGGGATGGAGCTATGGCTACACCTTC
CASSPGQGATGWSYGYTF
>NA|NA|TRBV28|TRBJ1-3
TGTGCCAGCAGTTTCCCGCGAGGAAACACCATATATTTT
CASSFPRGNTIYF
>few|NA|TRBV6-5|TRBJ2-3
TGTGCCAGCAGTTACCTCACGGACAGCCCTTATACGCAGTATTTT
CASSYLTDSPYTQYF
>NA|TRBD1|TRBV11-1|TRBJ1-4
TGTGCCAGCAGCCGAGACAGGGATGAAAAACTGTTTTTT
CASSRDRDEKLFF
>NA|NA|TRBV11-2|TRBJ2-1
TGTGCCAGCAGCCACATCAATGAGCAGTTCTTC
CASSHINEQFF
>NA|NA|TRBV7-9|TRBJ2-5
TGTGCCAGCAGCCCCCTTAAAGCAGGGGAAGAGACCCAGTACTTC
CASSPLKAGEETQYF
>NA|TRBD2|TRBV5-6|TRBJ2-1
TGTGCCAGCAGCTTGGGGGCAGCGGGAGCTTGGGATGAGCAGTTCTTC
CASSLGAAGAWDEQFF
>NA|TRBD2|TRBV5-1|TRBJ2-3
TGCGCCAGCAGCTTAGCGGGAGGGGATACAGATACGCAGTATTTT
CASSLAGGDTDTQYF
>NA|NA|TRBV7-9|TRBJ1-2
TGTGCCAGCAGCTTAAGTGAAGGAGATGGCTACACCTTC
CASSLSEGDGYTF
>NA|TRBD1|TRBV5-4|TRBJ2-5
TGTGCCAGAGGGACAGACCAAGAGACCCAGTACTTC
CARGTDQETQYF
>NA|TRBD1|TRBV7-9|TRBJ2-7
TGTGCCAGCAGCTTAGCCGGGACAGGGGGTCTCTACGAGCAGTACTTC
CASSLAGTGGLYEQYF